Shown below are 26 T cell receptor beta chains from a single sample sequenced in a study of identical twins. TCRdb recomputed calls from the 5' RACE reads with MiXCR, one row per CDR3 protein. The sample has hundreds of thousands of distinct CDR3 sequences, around 24% seen once. These sequences were also reported in another study, on T cells expressing NK-cell markers.

The specimen sequenced was CD4+ T cells sorted from blood. These receptors were collected from a young woman in good health.

In this sample, this clonotype turned up a few times. V gene TRBV5-6 combines with J gene TRBJ1-2, with unresolved D. The CDR3 totals 15 residues. Germline V CDR1 and CDR2: SGHDT, YYEEEE. V gave up 1 base and J gave up 3 bases, with 13 bases separating them. The CDR3 nucleotides read TGTGCCAGCAGCTTGTTAAATCCAGACTACTATGGCTACACCTTC. Protein product: CASSLLNPDYYGYTF.

J is TRBJ1-5 and V is TRBV12-3 or TRBV12-4; the D is unclear. The CDR3 loop spans 14 amino acids. V was clipped by 6 bases and J by 4 bases, with 13 bases between them. This chain's CDR3 is CASRGGSNNQPQHF. CDR3 DNA: TGTGCCAGCAGGGGCGGGAGCAATAATCAGCCCCAGCATTTT.

V usage is TRBV12-3 or TRBV12-4 and J usage is TRBJ2-7, with TRBD2 as a possible D gene (5 bases). Trimming pared 7 bases from V and 0 bases from J, leaving 16 bases between. The CDR3 runs 15 residues. CDR3 in DNA: TGTGCCAGCACCGGAAGGAGAGGGAGCTCCTACGAGCAGTACTTC. Amino acid sequence: CASTGRRGSSYEQYF.

This clonotype appeared many times. The V call is TRBV10-3, the J call TRBJ2-1; TRBD2 aligns across 11 bases. The CDR3 loop spans 16 amino acids. V shed 5 bases, J shed 5 bases, and the junction held 8 bases outside the gene matches. Germline CDR1 ENHRY, CDR2 SYGVKD. The CDR3 DNA follows: TGTGCCATCAGTAACCCCGGGACTAGCGGAAACAATGAGCAGTTCTTC. The encoded protein is CAISNPGTSGNNEQFF.

The rearrangement links TRBV12-3 or TRBV12-4 to TRBJ2-1; D call uncertain. CDR3 length equals 11 residues. The ends were cut back, 9 bases at V and 6 bases at J, with 9 bases in the middle. DNA of the CDR3: TGTGCCAGGAGAAATCGCAATGAGCAGTTCTTC. The encoded protein is CARRNRNEQFF.

The sample holds many counts of this clonotype. The CDR3 DNA reads TGCAGCGTTGAAGAAATCGGGCGGGCCAGCTCCTACAATGAGCAGTTCTTC. Residues: CSVEEIGRASSYNEQFF. The V gene is TRBV29-1, the J gene TRBJ2-1, with D possibly being TRBD2 (5 bases). Trimming removed 0 bases from V and 0 bases from J, with 15 bases in between. The CDR3 is 17 amino acids. Per germline, CDR1 SQVTM and CDR2 ANQGSEA.

V gene TRBV6-2 or TRBV6-3 combines with J gene TRBJ2-7, with D possibly being TRBD2 (5 bases). The CDR3 runs 14 residues. Germline-derived CDR1 and CDR2 are MNHEY and SVGEGT. Trimming stripped 8 bases from V and 1 base from J, with 15 bases between. The CDR3 DNA sequence: TGTGCCAGCGCCCCACTAGTGTGGTCCTACGAGCAGTACTTC. Translation gives CASAPLVWSYEQYF.

This clonotype was observed a handful of times. The chain links TRBV12-3 or TRBV12-4 to TRBJ1-2; a possible D gene is TRBD1 (5 bases). The CDR3 covers 12 residues. V lost 3 bases to trimming and J lost 7 bases, with 9 bases between them. The CDR3 DNA sequence: TGTGCCAGCAGTTTTGGGGCAGCTGGCTACACCTTC. Translation: CASSFGAAGYTF.

The V and J genes are TRBV18 and TRBJ2-3, with TRBD2 matching over 12 bases. The junction had 6 bases not matched to a gene; V was cut back by 4 bases and J by 4 bases. The length of the CDR3 is 16 residues. Per germline, CDR1 KGHSH and CDR2 LQKENI. This CDR3 reads CASSRTLAGGPDTQYF. CDR3 coding DNA: TGTGCCAGCTCACGAACCCTAGCGGGAGGGCCAGATACGCAGTATTTT. The variable domain in full, with the rest retrieved from reference TRBV18 and TRBJ2-3, is NAGVMQNPRHLVRRRGQEARLRCSPMKGHSHVYWYRQLPEEGLKFMVYLQKENIIDESGMPKERFSAEFPKEGPSILRIQQVVRGDSAAYFCASSRTLAGGPDTQYFGPGTRLTVL.

This clonotype was found a few times. This CDR3 is CASSLAGGNTQYF. The CDR3 coding sequence is TGTGCCAGCAGCTTAGCAGGGGGTAATACGCAGTATTTT. The chain couples TRBV7-2 to TRBJ2-3; maybe TRBD1 (6 bases). Germline values: CDR1 SGHTA, CDR2 FQGNSA. This CDR3 comprises 13 residues. Trimming pared 0 bases from V and 7 bases from J, leaving 8 bases between.

This clonotype was observed a single time. This sequence joins TRBV9 and TRBJ2-3; D unclear. Looked up from germline, CDR1 is SGDLS and CDR2 is YYNGEE. The ends were cut back, 6 bases at V and 1 base at J, with 9 bases in the middle. The CDR3 totals 13 residues. Written as DNA, the CDR3 is TGTGCCAGCACTAGGTGGGGCACAGATACGCAGTATTTT. Translation gives CASTRWGTDTQYF.

A note on this clonotype: One end of the junction does not line up with germline, which may come from a read error. This chain connects TRBV12-3 or TRBV12-4 to TRBJ2-7; 9 positions match TRBD2. The CDR3 contains 14 residues. The CDR3, as DNA: TGTGCCAGCAGGTTAGCGGGAGCCTCCTACGAGCAGTACTTC. Translated, it gives CASRLAGASYEQYF.

The sample holds a few counts of this clonotype. V is TRBV12-3 or TRBV12-4 and J is TRBJ2-7; D gene uncertain. The CDR3 loop spans 15 amino acids. The V end was cut by 1 base, the J end by 2 bases, with 12 bases between. CDR3 bases: TGTGCCAGCAGTTTAGGGGATACAAGGGCCTACGAGCAGTACTTC. It yields the protein CASSLGDTRAYEQYF.

A few counts support this clonotype. The chain couples TRBV24-1 to TRBJ2-1; D remains unclear. This CDR3 region has 13 residues. Germline CDR1 KGHDR, CDR2 SFDVKD. V was cut by 0 bases and J by 6 bases, with 5 bases left in between. CDR3 in DNA: TGTGCCACCAGTGATTTGGAAAGCAATGAGCAGTTCTTC. This codes for CATSDLESNEQFF.

The sample holds one count of this clonotype. The V gene is TRBV3-1, the J gene TRBJ1-5, with TRBD1 matching 12 bases. The CDR3 loop spans 16 amino acids. Germline V lookup: CDR1 LGHDT, CDR2 YNNKEL (reference sequence). J was trimmed by 6 bases and V by 0 bases; bases with no gene match: 3. CDR3 nucleotide sequence: TGTGCCAGCAGCCAAGAGGGACAGGGGGCCGGTCAGCCCCAGCATTTT. This sequence encodes CASSQEGQGAGQPQHF. The full variable domain, its missing parts supplied by reference TRBV3-1 and TRBJ1-5, is DTAVSQTPKYLVTQMGNDKSIKCEQNLGHDTMYWYKQDSKKFLKIMFSYNNKELIINETVPNRFSPKSPDKAHLNLHINSLELGDSAVYFCASSQEGQGAGQPQHFGDGTRLSIL.

Only a few counts were recorded for this clonotype. The V and J genes are TRBV9 and TRBJ2-5; D is perhaps TRBD1 or TRBD2 (5 bases each). V was cut by 0 bases and J by 3 bases, with 15 bases left in between. Germline V gene lookup returns CDR1 SGDLS and CDR2 YYNGEE. This CDR3 region has 16 residues. The CDR3 DNA reads TGTGCCAGCAGCGTAGCTTGGTCCCGAGGGGAAGAGACCCAGTACTTC. Amino acids: CASSVAWSRGEETQYF.

The chain combines TRBV20-1 with TRBJ1-1, with D maybe TRBD1 (6 bases). V was clipped by 2 bases and J by 0 bases, with 16 bases between them. The CDR3 runs 16 residues. Germline V gives CDR1 DFQATT, CDR2 SNEGSKA (reference sequence). The CDR3 DNA reads TGCAGTGCTAGACATCGAGGACAGATACTGAACACTGAAGCTTTCTTT. Amino acid sequence: CSARHRGQILNTEAFF.

The CDR3 is CASSLVSSTDTQYF. The CDR3 region has the DNA TGCGCCAGCAGCTTGGTCTCCTCCACAGATACGCAGTATTTT. The chain carries TRBV5-1 and TRBJ2-3; D unclear. CDR3 length: 14 amino acids. Germline loops: CDR1 SGHRS, CDR2 YFSETQ. V was cut by 0 bases and J by 2 bases, with 7 bases left in between.

This clonotype came up a few times. The J gene is TRBJ1-5, the V gene TRBV12-3 or TRBV12-4, with 9 bases lining up with TRBD1. The CDR3 runs 16 residues. Unmatched junction bases numbered 7, after V lost 3 bases and J lost 4 bases. CDR3 sequence reads: CASSFSGTGWNQPQHF. The CDR3 DNA reads TGTGCCAGCAGTTTCTCCGGGACAGGGTGGAATCAGCCCCAGCATTTT.

The rearrangement links TRBV12-3 or TRBV12-4 to TRBJ2-3; TRBD2 is a possible D gene (6 bases). V was pared by 7 bases and J by 6 bases, with 20 bases between. The CDR3 length is 15 residues. The CDR3 loop reads CASTTGLHPADTQYF. CDR3 sequence (DNA): TGTGCCAGCACAACGGGACTCCACCCGGCGGATACGCAGTATTTT.

J is TRBJ1-1 and V is TRBV9; D perhaps matches TRBD1 (5 bases). CDR3 size: 15 residues. Trimming pared 0 bases from V and 1 base from J, leaving 10 bases between. Germline V gene lookup returns CDR1 SGDLS and CDR2 YYNGEE. CDR3 DNA: TGTGCCAGCAGCGTAGAGGGGCTCTCGAACACTGAAGCTTTCTTT. It is translated as CASSVEGLSNTEAFF.

This clonotype was seen a handful of times. The chain links TRBV12-3 or TRBV12-4 to TRBJ2-2; no reliable D call. The CDR3 is made up of 14 amino acids. The V end was cut by 2 bases, the J end by 6 bases, with 10 bases between. CDR3 sequence (DNA): TGTGCCAGCAGTTTAAAGGTTAGAGCCGGGGAGCTGTTTTTT. Protein sequence: CASSLKVRAGELFF.

The chain is built from TRBV20-1 and TRBJ1-1; D is perhaps TRBD1 (6 bases). The CDR3 has 12 amino acids. Germline V gene lookup returns CDR1 DFQATT and CDR2 SNEGSKA (reference sequence). With 6 bases removed from V and 5 bases from J, the gap between germline ends came to 13 bases. The CDR3 protein is CSALQGRTEAFF. The CDR3 DNA is TGCAGTGCATTACAGGGTAGGACTGAAGCTTTCTTT.

This clonotype has a handful of counts. The chain combines TRBV4-3 with TRBJ1-6; 8 bases line up with TRBD1. The V and J ends lost 3 bases and 11 bases, in that order; junction bases with no gene match: 12. Germline CDR1 LGHNA, CDR2 YSLEER. The length of the CDR3 is 16 residues. The CDR3 sequence: CASSQLPGTGGTPLHF. The CDR3 coding sequence is TGCGCCAGCAGCCAGCTCCCGGGGACAGGAGGCACACCCCTCCACTTT.

This chain links TRBV9 with TRBJ2-7; TRBD1 matches 7 bases. Trimming took 2 bases from V and 4 from J; bases not matched to a gene: 9. The V gene's germline CDR1 is SGDLS and CDR2 YYNGEE. This CDR3 region has 15 residues. CDR3 nucleotides: TGTGCCAGCAGCGTCGGGACAGTAGGGATTTACGAGCAGTACTTC. Its translation is CASSVGTVGIYEQYF.

This clonotype was observed a few times. The genes are TRBV3-1 and TRBJ2-3; TRBD2 matches at 10 bases. The CDR3 length is 13 residues. With V trimmed by 10 bases and J by 1 base, 2 bases remained unmatched. CDR1 and CDR2 from the germline V gene are LGHDT and YNNKEL (reference sequence). The CDR3 region has the DNA TGTGCCACCGGACTAGCGGGCACAGATACGCAGTATTTT. It codes for CATGLAGTDTQYF.